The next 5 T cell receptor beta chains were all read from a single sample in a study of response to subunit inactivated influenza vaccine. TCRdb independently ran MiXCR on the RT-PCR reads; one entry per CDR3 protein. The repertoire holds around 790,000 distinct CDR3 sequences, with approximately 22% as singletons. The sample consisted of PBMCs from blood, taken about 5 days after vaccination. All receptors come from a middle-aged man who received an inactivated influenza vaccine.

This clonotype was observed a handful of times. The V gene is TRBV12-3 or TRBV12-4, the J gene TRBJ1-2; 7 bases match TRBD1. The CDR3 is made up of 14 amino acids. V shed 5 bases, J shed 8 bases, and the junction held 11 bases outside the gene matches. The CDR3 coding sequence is TGTGCCAGCAGTCCTACAGGGGTTGAGGCCGGCTACACCTTC. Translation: CASSPTGVEAGYTF.

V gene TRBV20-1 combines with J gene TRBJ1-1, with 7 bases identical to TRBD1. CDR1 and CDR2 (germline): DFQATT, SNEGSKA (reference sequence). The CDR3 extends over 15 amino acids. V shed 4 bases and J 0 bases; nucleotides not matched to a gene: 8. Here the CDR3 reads CSANRDRVLNTEAFF. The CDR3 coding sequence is TGCAGTGCTAACCGAGACAGGGTGTTGAACACTGAAGCTTTCTTT.

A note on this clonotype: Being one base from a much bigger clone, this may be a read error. The CDR3 sequence: CASSFGVYKQYF. CDR3 DNA: TGTGCCAGCAGTTTTGGGGTCTACAAGCAGTACTTC. V gene TRBV12-3 or TRBV12-4 combines with J gene TRBJ2-7; D unresolved. The length of the CDR3 is 12 residues.

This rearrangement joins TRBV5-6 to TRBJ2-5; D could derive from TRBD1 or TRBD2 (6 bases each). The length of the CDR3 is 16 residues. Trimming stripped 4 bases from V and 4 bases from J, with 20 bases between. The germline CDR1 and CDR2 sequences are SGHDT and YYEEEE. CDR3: CASSPRQTGAGETQYF. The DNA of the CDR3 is TGTGCCAGCAGCCCACGCCAAACGGGGGCCGGAGAGACCCAGTACTTC. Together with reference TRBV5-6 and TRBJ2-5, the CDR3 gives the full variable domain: DAGVTQSPTHLIKTRGQQVTLRCSPKSGHDTVSWYQQALGQGPQFIFQYYEEEERQRGNFPDRFSGHQFPNYSSELNVNALLLGDSALYLCASSPRQTGAGETQYFGPGTRLLVL.

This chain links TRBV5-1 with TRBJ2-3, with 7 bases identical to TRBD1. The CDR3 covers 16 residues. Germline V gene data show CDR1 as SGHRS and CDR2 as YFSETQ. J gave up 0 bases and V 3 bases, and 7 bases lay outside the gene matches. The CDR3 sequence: CASSSGTVGSTDTQYF. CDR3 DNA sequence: TGCGCCAGCAGCTCCGGGACAGTGGGAAGCACAGATACGCAGTATTTT.